Listed below are T cell receptor beta chains from one sample, sequenced in a study of T cells in Graves' hyperthyroidism and ophthalmopathy. One entry per CDR3 protein, called by TCRdb with MiXCR from the multiplex PCR reads. Seen here are around 350,000 distinct CDR3 sequences, approximately 14% observed once, and the top ten hold about a quarter. The sequencing input was blood. All receptors come from a young woman with Graves' hyperthyroidism that later progressed to Graves' ophthalmopathy. Both conserved end residues are part of each CDR3. D genes are given only for firm matches. Clone sizes are given selectively: once, few, many, or a class where the clone is expanded.

D	size	length	V	J	CDR3	DNA
TRBD1	.	18	TRBV7-2	TRBJ2-3	CASSTLVATGSRTDTQYF	TGTGCCAGCAGCACATTAGTGGCGACAGGGAGTCGTACAGATACGCAGTATTTT
TRBD1	many	15	TRBV13	TRBJ2-7	CASSHSWDRGGEQYF	TGTGCCAGCAGCCACTCCTGGGACAGGGGAGGAGAGCAGTACTTC
.	many	14	TRBV7-2	TRBJ1-1	CASSLLMVNTEAFF	TGTGCCAGCAGCCTCCTGATGGTGAACACTGAAGCTTTCTTT
TRBD1	few	14	TRBV28	TRBJ1-6	CASSLQGAGSPLHF	TGTGCCAGCAGTTTACAGGGGGCGGGTTCACCCCTCCACTTT
.	many	14	TRBV4-1	TRBJ2-7	CASSDPGRSYEQYF	TGCGCCAGCAGTGATCCGGGAAGGAGCTACGAGCAGTACTTC
.	.	15	TRBV2	TRBJ1-3	CASSRDTYSGNTIYF	TGTGCCAGCAGTCGGGACACCTACTCTGGAAACACCATATATTTT
.	many	13	TRBV20-1	TRBJ1-1	CSANRRTITEAFF	TGCAGTGCTAACAGGAGGACAATCACTGAAGCTTTCTTT
TRBD1	many	14	TRBV29-1	TRBJ1-1	CSVAEGQMNTEAFF	TGCAGCGTTGCCGAGGGACAGATGAACACTGAAGCTTTCTTT
TRBD1	many	17	TRBV7-2	TRBJ1-2	CASSSRPPGQGGLGYTF	TGTGCCAGCAGCTCACGCCCACCGGGACAGGGGGGACTTGGCTACACCTTC
TRBD1	many	13	TRBV20-1	TRBJ2-7	CSALHRGLYEQYF	TGCAGTGCCTTACACAGGGGGCTCTACGAGCAGTACTTC
TRBD1	many	17	TRBV28	TRBJ2-2	CASSSPGTGTNTGELFF	TGTGCCAGCAGCTCTCCCGGGACAGGGACTAACACCGGGGAGCTGTTTTTT
.	few	14	TRBV5-1	TRBJ1-6	CASSLGQDNPPLHF	TGCGCCAGCAGCTTGGGTCAGGATAATCCACCCCTCCACTTT
.	many	15	TRBV4-2	TRBJ2-7	CASSQRLEPSYEQYF	TGTGCCAGCAGCCAGAGACTAGAGCCCTCCTACGAGCAGTACTTC
.	few	15	TRBV28	TRBJ2-2	CASSLVRFGTGELFF	TGTGCCAGCAGTTTAGTCAGGTTCGGCACCGGGGAGCTGTTTTTT
.	.	18	TRBV5-1	TRBJ2-2	CASSLTPRGTANTGELFF	TGCGCCAGCAGCTTGACACCTAGGGGTACGGCCAACACCGGGGAGCTGTTTTTT
.	many	13	TRBV2	TRBJ2-7	CASRMVGGYEQYF	TGTGCCAGCAGGATGGTGGGGGGCTACGAGCAGTACTTC
TRBD1	many	15	TRBV20-1	TRBJ1-5	CSARDIGQGRQPQHF	TGCAGTGCTAGAGACATAGGACAGGGCAGGCAGCCCCAGCATTTT
TRBD2	.	15	TRBV15	TRBJ2-7	CATSTTGTSGTEQYF	TGTGCCACCAGCACCACCGGGACTAGCGGGACCGAGCAGTACTTC
.	.	15	TRBV6-4	TRBJ2-6	CASSLQASGANVLTF	TGTGCCAGCAGCCTCCAGGCCTCTGGGGCCAACGTCCTGACTTTC
TRBD1	many	13	TRBV29-1	TRBJ2-7	CSVQGQGVHEQYF	TGCAGCGTTCAGGGACAGGGGGTCCACGAGCAGTACTTC
TRBD1	.	15	TRBV24-1	TRBJ2-5	CAASDWDRDQETQYF	TGTGCCGCCAGTGACTGGGACAGGGACCAAGAGACCCAGTACTTC
.	many	18	TRBV6-6	TRBJ1-1	CASSYSTRQGGRSTEAFF	TGTGCCAGCAGTTACTCGACCCGGCAGGGCGGGAGGAGCACTGAAGCTTTCTTT
TRBD1	.	16	TRBV7-9	TRBJ1-5	CASSQTTGFGNQPQHF	TGTGCCAGCAGCCAAACGACAGGGTTTGGCAATCAGCCCCAGCATTTT
.	many	15	TRBV6-2/TRBV6-3	TRBJ1-2	CASSYSGTFRAGYTF	TGTGCCAGCAGTTACTCCGGGACCTTCAGGGCTGGCTACACCTTC
TRBD1	many	13	TRBV20-1	TRBJ1-2	CSASEGAVYGYTF	TGCAGTGCCTCAGAGGGGGCAGTTTATGGCTACACCTTC
.	many	13	TRBV20-1	TRBJ2-7	CSARDRRYHEQYF	TGCAGTGCTAGAGACAGGAGGTACCACGAGCAGTACTTC
.	few	13	TRBV7-9	TRBJ1-2	CASSSTSVYGYTF	TGTGCCAGCAGCTCAACATCCGTCTATGGCTACACCTTC
TRBD1	once	15	TRBV28	TRBJ2-5	CASSRVTGPQETQYF	TGTGCCAGCAGTAGAGTGACAGGGCCCCAAGAGACCCAGTACTTC
TRBD1	many	17	TRBV28	TRBJ1-5	CASSITMDRGRVRPQHF	TGTGCCAGCAGCATAACGATGGACAGGGGCCGGGTGCGGCCCCAGCATTTT
.	many	17	TRBV28	TRBJ1-3	CASSSPGSSRSGNTIYF	TGTGCCAGCAGTTCCCCCGGGTCCTCCCGCTCTGGAAACACCATATATTTT
TRBD2	.	17	TRBV6-1	TRBJ2-5	CASSSRGGADLRGTQYF	TGTGCCAGCAGTTCGCGGGGGGGAGCAGACCTAAGAGGGACCCAGTACTTC
.	.	16	TRBV5-1	TRBJ2-3	CASSLVSGRAGDTQYF	TGCGCCAGCAGCTTAGTCAGCGGCAGGGCTGGAGATACGCAGTATTTT
.	.	13	TRBV6-1	TRBJ2-2	CASSGGHTGELFF	TGTGCCAGCAGTGGAGGGCACACCGGGGAGCTGTTTTTT
.	few	14	TRBV4-1	TRBJ1-5	CASSPREWDQPQHF	TGCGCCAGCAGCCCTCGAGAGTGGGATCAGCCCCAGCATTTT
.	many	13	TRBV7-8	TRBJ2-7	CASSILREGEQYF	TGTGCCAGCAGCATCCTGAGGGAAGGGGAGCAGTACTTC
TRBD2	few	18	TRBV20-1	TRBJ2-1	CSAWGLADYSTAYNEQFF	TGCAGTGCTTGGGGACTAGCGGACTACTCGACGGCCTACAATGAGCAGTTCTTC
TRBD2	.	15	TRBV24-1	TRBJ2-3	CATRGLAGGTDTQYF	TGTGCCACCAGGGGACTAGCGGGAGGCACAGATACGCAGTATTTT
.	many	16	TRBV5-1	TRBJ2-7	CASSLVGGTYSYEQYF	TGCGCCAGCAGCTTGGTAGGGGGGACGTACTCCTACGAGCAGTACTTC
.	many	18	TRBV27	TRBJ2-1	CASSLVFLARDSYNEQFF	TGTGCCAGCAGCCTAGTGTTTCTGGCCCGGGACTCCTACAATGAGCAGTTCTTC
.	.	14	TRBV19	TRBJ2-3	CASSIGSSTDTQYF	TGTGCCAGTAGTATAGGATCGAGCACAGATACGCAGTATTTT
TRBD1	.	15	TRBV28	TRBJ1-4	CASSAPGQGYEKLFF	TGTGCCAGCAGCGCACCGGGACAGGGGTATGAAAAACTGTTTTTT
.	many	14	TRBV2	TRBJ2-7	CASSEWQGPYEQYF	TGTGCCAGCAGTGAGTGGCAGGGACCTTACGAGCAGTACTTC
.	many	11	TRBV10-3	TRBJ2-7	CAISDADEQYF	TGTGCCATCAGTGATGCTGACGAGCAGTACTTC
TRBD1	many	17	TRBV12-3/TRBV12-4	TRBJ2-3	CASSPGQGAWSTDTQYF	TGTGCCAGCAGCCCGGGACAGGGGGCGTGGAGCACAGATACGCAGTATTTT
.	.	16	TRBV7-9	TRBJ2-1	CANSLASAISYNEQFF	TGTGCCAACAGCTTAGCTAGCGCGATCTCCTACAATGAGCAGTTCTTC
TRBD2	many	19	TRBV7-2	TRBJ2-1	CASRGDRGKGLAGGNEQFF	TGTGCCAGCCGGGGGGACAGGGGAAAGGGACTAGCGGGAGGGAATGAGCAGTTCTTC
TRBD1	many	15	TRBV12-3/TRBV12-4	TRBJ2-5	CASSLRGQLEETQYF	TGTGCCAGCAGTTTAAGGGGACAGCTAGAAGAGACCCAGTACTTC
TRBD2	many	16	TRBV20-1	TRBJ2-1	CSALGTSGSYYNEQFF	TGCAGTGCTTTAGGGACTAGCGGGAGTTACTACAATGAGCAGTTCTTC